This T cell receptor (beta chain) was obtained from a study of blood T cell repertoires in COVID-19. Study in general: Specimens from acute and convalescent COVID-19 originated in the United States, Italy and Spain. PBMCs, B-cell-depleted T cells, or T cells provided the cDNA or gDNA that made up the material.

The CDR3 totals 16 residues. The trim removed 6 bases at V and 0 bases at J, leaving 2 bases unmatched. Per the germline V gene, CDR1 is SNHLY and CDR2 is FYNNEI. As originally analysed: Estimation of nucleated cell counts was performed using reference gene primer amplification. Produced via immunoSEQ multiplex PCR; TCRdb's table is partial and in-frame only. V, J and clone size are taken as reported in that table, and D and trimming were inferred from the DNA itself. The sample contains fewer than 300,000 clones, approximately 93% of which appear only once. The chain couples TRBV2 to TRBJ2-2; 12 nucleotides match TRBD2. This TCR derives from a woman under 40 with COVID-19, enrolled during active disease. The sample taken for sequencing was peripheral blood. The DNA for the CDR3 is TGTGCCAGCAGGAGACTAGCGGGAGCGAACACCGGGGAGCTGTTTTTT. This codes for CASRRLAGANTGELFF.